This T cell receptor beta chain is drawn from a study of shared clonotypes between healthy human individuals. Sequencing used immunoSEQ multiplex PCR; TCRdb keeps in-frame clones, though not all of them. There are 2 million to 2.5 million clones in the sample; about 90% occur only once, and 0.37% lies in the top ten. For this clone: The junction departs from the called germline gene at one end, perhaps through a read error.

CDR1 and CDR2 from the germline V gene are GTSNPN and SVGIG (reference sequence). The CDR3 totals 12 residues. The receptor was isolated from a man younger than 35 in good health. Some clones in this sample may be carry-over from other donors' samples. The J gene is TRBJ2-3, the V gene TRBV30; a possible D gene is TRBD2 (6 bases). Sequenced: naive CD4+ T cells from PBMCs. The subset denotes: CD45RA+ positively selected. The CDR3 DNA is TGTGCCTGGAGCAACGGGGTAGCGGCAAAGACTTTT. Amino acids: CAWSNGVAAKTF.